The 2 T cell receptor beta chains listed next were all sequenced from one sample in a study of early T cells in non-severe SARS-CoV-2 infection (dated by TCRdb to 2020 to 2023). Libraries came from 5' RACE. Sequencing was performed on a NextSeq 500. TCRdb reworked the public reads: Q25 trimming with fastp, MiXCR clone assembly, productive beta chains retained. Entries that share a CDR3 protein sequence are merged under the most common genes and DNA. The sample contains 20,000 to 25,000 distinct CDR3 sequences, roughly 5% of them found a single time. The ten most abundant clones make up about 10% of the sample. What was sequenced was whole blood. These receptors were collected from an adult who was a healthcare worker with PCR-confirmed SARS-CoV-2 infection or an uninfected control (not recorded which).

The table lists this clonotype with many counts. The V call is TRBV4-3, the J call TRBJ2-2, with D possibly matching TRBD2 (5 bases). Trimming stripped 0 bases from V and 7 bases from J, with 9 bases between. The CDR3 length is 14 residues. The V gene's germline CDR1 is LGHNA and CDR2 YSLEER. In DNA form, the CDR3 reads TGCGCCAGCAGCCAAGAGTCAGGAGGCGGGGAGCTGTTTTTT. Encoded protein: CASSQESGGGELFF.

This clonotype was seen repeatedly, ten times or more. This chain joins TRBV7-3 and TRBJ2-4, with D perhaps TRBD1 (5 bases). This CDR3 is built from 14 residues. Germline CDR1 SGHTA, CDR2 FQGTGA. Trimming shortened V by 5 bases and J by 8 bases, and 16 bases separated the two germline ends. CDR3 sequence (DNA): TGTGCCAGCAGCCCCCAGGCAGGGTCTGACATTCAGTACTTC. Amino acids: CASSPQAGSDIQYF. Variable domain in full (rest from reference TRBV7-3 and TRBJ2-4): GAGVSQTPSNKVTEKGKYVELRCDPISGHTALYWYRQSLGQGPEFLIYFQGTGAADDSGLPNDRFFAVRPEGSVSTLKIQRTERGDSAVYLCASSPQAGSDIQYFGAGTRLSVL.